This TCR beta chain was sequenced during a study of blood T cell repertoires in COVID-19. Study summary: The study drew acute and convalescent COVID-19 samples from the United States, Italy and Spain. From T cells, B-cell-depleted T cells, or PBMCs came the material, which was cDNA or gDNA.

In the study's own analysis: Estimated nucleated cell counts came from reference gene primer amplification. Profiling relied on immunoSEQ multiplex PCR, and the TCRdb table lists in-frame clones only, not all of them. D and trimming come from the DNA, and the V and J calls and clone size come from that table. The sample gives about 300,000 clones, about four fifths of which show up once; about 1.2% is in the top ten. Germline CDR1 reads SNHLY; CDR2 reads FYNNEI. Trimming took off 6 bases at V and 8 bases at J, with 19 bases between the two ends. The CDR3 is 14 amino acids. The TCR comes from a woman aged 45-65 years with acute or convalescent COVID-19. Sequencing input: peripheral blood. The V gene is TRBV2, the J gene TRBJ1-2, with D hard to call. The CDR3 sequence: CASSTPPGDRGYTF. In DNA, the CDR3 is TGTGCCAGCAGCACGCCCCCAGGCGACCGGGGCTACACCTTC.